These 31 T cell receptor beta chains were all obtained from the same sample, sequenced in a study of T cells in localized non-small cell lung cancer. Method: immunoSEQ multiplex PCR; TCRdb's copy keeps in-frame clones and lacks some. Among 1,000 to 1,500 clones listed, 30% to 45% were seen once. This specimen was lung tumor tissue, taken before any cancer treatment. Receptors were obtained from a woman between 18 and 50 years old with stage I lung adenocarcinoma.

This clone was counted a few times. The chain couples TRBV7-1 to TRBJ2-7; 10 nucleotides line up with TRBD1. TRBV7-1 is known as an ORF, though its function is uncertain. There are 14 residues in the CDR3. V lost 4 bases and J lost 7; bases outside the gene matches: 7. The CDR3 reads CASSLGTGAQEQYF. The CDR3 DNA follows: TGTGCCAGCAGCTTAGGGACAGGGGCCCAGGAGCAGTACTTC.

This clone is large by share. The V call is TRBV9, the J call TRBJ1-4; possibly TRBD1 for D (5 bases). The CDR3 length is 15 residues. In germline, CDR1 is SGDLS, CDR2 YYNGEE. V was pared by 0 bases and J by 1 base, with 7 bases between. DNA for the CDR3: TGTGCCAGCAGCGTAGCGGGGGTAACTAATGAAAAACTGTTTTTT. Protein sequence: CASSVAGVTNEKLFF.

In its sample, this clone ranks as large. The CDR3 protein is CASSATTGGHGELFF. In nucleotides, the CDR3 is TGTGCCAGCAGCGCGACTACAGGGGGGCACGGGGAGCTGTTTTTT. The chain couples TRBV11-3 to TRBJ2-2, with TRBD1 matching 8 bases. The trim removed 5 bases at V and 7 bases at J, leaving 9 bases unmatched. The CDR3 sequence is 15 residues long. Germline CDR1 and CDR2: SGHNT and YENEEA.

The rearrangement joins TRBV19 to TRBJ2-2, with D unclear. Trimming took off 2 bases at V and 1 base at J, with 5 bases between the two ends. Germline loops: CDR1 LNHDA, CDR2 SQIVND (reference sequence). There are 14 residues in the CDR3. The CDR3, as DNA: TGTGCCAGTAGTATAACCGGGAACACCGGGGAGCTGTTTTTT. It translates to CASSITGNTGELFF. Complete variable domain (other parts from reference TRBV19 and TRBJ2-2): DGGITQSPKYLFRKEGQNVTLSCEQNLNHDAMYWYRQDPGQGLRLIYYSQIVNDFQKGDIAEGYSVSREKKESFPLTVTSAQKNPTAFYLCASSITGNTGELFFGEGSRLTVL.

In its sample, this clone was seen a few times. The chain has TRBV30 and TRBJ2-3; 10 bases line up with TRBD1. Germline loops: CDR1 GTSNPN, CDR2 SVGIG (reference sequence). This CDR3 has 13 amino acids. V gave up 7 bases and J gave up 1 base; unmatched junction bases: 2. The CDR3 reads CAYGQGGTDTQYF. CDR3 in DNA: TGTGCCTATGGACAGGGGGGCACAGATACGCAGTATTTT.

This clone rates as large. The DNA of the CDR3 is TGTGCCAGCAGTGAATCGACTAGCGGACAAGAGACCCAGTACTTC. It specifies CASSESTSGQETQYF. The J gene is TRBJ2-5, the V gene TRBV25-1, with 9 bases aligning to TRBD2. The CDR3 is 15 amino acids. Trimming took 1 base from V and 2 from J; bases not matched to a gene: 2. Per the germline V gene, CDR1 is MGHDK and CDR2 is SYGVNS.

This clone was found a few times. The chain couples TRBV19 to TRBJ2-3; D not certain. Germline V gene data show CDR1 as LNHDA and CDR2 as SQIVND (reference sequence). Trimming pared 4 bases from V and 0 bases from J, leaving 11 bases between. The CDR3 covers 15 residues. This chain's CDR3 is CASSTYMGSTDTQYF. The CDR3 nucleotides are TGTGCCAGTAGTACTTATATGGGGAGCACAGATACGCAGTATTTT.

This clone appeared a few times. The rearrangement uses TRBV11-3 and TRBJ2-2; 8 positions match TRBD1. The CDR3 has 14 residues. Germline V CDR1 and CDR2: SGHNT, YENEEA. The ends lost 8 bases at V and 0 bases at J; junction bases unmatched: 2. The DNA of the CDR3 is TGTGCCAGCGGGACAGGACCGAACACCGGGGAGCTGTTTTTT. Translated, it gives CASGTGPNTGELFF.

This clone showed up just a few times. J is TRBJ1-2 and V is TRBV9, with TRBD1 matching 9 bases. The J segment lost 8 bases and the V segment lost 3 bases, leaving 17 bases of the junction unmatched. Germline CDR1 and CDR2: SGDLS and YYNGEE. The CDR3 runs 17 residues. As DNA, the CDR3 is TGTGCCAGCAGCGCCTTCGGGACAGGGCGCCTCCTGGGAGGCTACACCTTC. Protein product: CASSAFGTGRLLGGYTF.

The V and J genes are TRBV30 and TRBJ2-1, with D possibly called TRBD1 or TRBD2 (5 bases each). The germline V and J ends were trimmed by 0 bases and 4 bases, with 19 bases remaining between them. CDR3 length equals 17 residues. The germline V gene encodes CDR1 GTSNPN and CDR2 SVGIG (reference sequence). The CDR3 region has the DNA TGTGCCTGGAGTGTCCTGGGGCGTGGGGGTTATTACAATGAGCAGTTCTTC. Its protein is CAWSVLGRGGYYNEQFF.

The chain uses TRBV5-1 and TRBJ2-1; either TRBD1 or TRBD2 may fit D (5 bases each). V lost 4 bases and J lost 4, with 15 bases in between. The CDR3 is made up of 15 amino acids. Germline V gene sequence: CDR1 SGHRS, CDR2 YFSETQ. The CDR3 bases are TGCGCCAGCAGCCAAGTTGGGACGGATTACAATGAGCAGTTCTTC. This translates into CASSQVGTDYNEQFF.

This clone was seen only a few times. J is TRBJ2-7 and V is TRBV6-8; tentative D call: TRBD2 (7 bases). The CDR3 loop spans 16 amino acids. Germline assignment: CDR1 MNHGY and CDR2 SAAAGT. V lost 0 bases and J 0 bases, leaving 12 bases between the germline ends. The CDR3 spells CASSYSSRGGSYEQYF. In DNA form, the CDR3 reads TGTGCCAGCAGTTACTCGAGTAGGGGGGGCTCCTACGAGCAGTACTTC.

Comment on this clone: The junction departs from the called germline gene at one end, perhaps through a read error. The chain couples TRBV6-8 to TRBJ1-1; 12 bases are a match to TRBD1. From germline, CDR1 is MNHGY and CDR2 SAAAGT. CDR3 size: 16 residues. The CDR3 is CAISGGQGARSTEAFF. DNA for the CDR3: TGTGCCATCAGTGGGGGACAGGGGGCAAGGAGCACTGAAGCTTTCTTT.

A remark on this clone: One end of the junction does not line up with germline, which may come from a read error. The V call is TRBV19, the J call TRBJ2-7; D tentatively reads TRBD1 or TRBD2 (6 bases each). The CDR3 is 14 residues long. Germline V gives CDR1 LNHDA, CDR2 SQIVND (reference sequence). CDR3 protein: CAGSAPTGRYEQYF. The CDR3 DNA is TGTGCCGGTAGTGCCCCTACAGGGAGGTACGAGCAGTACTTC.

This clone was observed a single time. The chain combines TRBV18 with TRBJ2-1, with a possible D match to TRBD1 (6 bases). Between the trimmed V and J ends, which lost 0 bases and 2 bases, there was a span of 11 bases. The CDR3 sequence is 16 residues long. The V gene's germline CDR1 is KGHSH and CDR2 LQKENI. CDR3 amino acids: CASSPPRGGAYNEQFF. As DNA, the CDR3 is TGTGCCAGCTCACCACCCAGGGGTGGGGCCTACAATGAGCAGTTCTTC.

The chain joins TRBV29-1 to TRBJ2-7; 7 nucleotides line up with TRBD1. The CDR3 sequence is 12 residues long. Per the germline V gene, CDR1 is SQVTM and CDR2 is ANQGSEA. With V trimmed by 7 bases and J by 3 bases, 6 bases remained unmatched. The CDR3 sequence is CSARGLDYEQYF. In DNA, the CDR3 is TGCAGCGCGAGGGGGCTCGACTACGAGCAGTACTTC.

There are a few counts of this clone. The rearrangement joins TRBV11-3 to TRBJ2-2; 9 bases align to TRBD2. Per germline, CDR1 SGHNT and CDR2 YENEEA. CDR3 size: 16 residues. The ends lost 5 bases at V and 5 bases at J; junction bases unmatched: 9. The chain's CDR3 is CASSRLAEVVTGELFF. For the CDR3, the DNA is TGTGCCAGCAGCAGACTAGCGGAAGTTGTTACCGGGGAGCTGTTTTTT.

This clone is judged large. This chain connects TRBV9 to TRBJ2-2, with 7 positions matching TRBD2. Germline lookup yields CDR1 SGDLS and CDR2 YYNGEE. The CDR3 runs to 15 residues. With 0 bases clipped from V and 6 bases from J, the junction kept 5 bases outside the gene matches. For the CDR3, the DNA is TGTGCCAGCAGCGTAGCGGGAGGTTCGGCCGGGGAGCTGTTTTTT. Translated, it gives CASSVAGGSAGELFF.

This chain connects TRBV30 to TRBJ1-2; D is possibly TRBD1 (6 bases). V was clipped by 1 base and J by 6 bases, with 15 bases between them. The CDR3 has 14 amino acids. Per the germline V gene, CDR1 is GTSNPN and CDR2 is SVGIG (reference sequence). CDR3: CAWSEGGGYNGYTF. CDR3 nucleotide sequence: TGTGCCTGGAGTGAGGGTGGGGGCTACAATGGCTACACCTTC.

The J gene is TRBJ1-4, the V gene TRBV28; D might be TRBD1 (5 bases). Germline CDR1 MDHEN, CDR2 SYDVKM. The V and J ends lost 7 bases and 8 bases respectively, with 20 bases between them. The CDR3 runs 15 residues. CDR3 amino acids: CASTHQGNTREKLFF. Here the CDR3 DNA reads TGTGCCAGCACCCACCAGGGAAACACTAGGGAAAAACTGTTTTTT.

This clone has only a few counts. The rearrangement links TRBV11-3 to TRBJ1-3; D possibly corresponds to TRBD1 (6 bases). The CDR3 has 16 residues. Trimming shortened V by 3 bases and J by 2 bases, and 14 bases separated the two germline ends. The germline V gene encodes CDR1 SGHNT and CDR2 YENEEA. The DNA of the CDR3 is TGTGCCAGCAGCTTTAGTACAGGGCTTGCTGGAAACACCATATATTTT. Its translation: CASSFSTGLAGNTIYF. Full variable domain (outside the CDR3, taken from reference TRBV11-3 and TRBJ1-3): EAGVVQSPRYKIIEKKQPVAFWCNPISGHNTLYWYLQNLGQGPELLIRYENEEAVDDSQLPKDRFSAERLKGVDSTLKIQPAELGDSAVYLCASSFSTGLAGNTIYFGEGSWLTVV.

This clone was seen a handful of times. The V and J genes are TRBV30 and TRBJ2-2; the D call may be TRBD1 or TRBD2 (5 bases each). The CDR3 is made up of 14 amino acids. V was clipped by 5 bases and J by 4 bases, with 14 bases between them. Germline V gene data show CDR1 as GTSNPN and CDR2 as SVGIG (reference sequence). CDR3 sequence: CAWDGQGVTGELFF. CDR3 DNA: TGTGCCTGGGACGGGCAGGGAGTCACCGGGGAGCTGTTTTTT. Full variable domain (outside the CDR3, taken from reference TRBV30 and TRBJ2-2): SQTIHQWPATLVQPVGSPLSLECTVEGTSNPNLYWYRQAAGRGLQLLFYSVGIGQISSEVPQNLSASRPQDRQFILSSKKLLLSDSGFYLCAWDGQGVTGELFFGEGSRLTVL.

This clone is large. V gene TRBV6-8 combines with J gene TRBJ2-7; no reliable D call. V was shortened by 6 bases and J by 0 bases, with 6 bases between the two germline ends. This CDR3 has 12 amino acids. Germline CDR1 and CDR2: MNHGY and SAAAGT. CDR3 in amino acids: CASSPRSYEQYF. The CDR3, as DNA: TGTGCCAGCAGCCCCCGCTCCTACGAGCAGTACTTC.

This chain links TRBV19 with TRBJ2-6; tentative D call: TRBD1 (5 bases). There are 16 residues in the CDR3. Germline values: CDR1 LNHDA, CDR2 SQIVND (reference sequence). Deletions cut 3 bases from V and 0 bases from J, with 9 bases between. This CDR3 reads CASSMDMSSGANVLTF. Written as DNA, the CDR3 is TGTGCCAGTAGTATGGACATGAGCTCTGGGGCCAACGTCCTGACTTTC.

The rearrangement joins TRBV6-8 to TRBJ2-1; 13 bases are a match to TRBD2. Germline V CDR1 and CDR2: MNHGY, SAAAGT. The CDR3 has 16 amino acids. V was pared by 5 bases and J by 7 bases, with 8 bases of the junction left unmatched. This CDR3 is CASSPRTSGRGNEQFF. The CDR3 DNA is TGTGCCAGCAGTCCCAGGACTAGCGGGAGAGGGAATGAGCAGTTCTTC.

The CDR3 nucleotides are TGCGCCAGCAACCTTGAGACTACGAACACCGGGGAGCTGTTTTTT. It specifies CASNLETTNTGELFF. The chain links TRBV5-1 to TRBJ2-2; weak D call: TRBD2 (5 bases). This CDR3 is built from 15 residues. The germline V gene has CDR1 SGHRS and CDR2 YFSETQ. Deletions cut 6 bases from V and 0 bases from J, with 12 bases between.

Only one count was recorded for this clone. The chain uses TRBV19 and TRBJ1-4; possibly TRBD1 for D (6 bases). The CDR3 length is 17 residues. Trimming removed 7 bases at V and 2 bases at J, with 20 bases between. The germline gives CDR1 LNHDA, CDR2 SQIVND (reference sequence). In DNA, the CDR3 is TGTGCCAGTACCCTCTTCGGGGGGGCCTCTACTAATGAAAAACTGTTTTTT. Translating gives CASTLFGGASTNEKLFF.

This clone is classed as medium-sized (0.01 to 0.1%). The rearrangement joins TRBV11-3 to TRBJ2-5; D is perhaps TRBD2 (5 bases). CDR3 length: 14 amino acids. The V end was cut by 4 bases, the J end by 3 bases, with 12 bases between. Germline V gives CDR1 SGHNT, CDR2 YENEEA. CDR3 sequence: CASSSFRGEETQYF. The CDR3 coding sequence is TGTGCCAGCAGCTCTTTCCGGGGAGAAGAGACCCAGTACTTC.

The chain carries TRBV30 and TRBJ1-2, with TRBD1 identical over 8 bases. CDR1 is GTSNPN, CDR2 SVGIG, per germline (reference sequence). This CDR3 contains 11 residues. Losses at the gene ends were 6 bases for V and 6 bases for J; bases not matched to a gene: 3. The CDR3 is CACPDRDGYTF. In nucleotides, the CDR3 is TGTGCCTGTCCGGACAGGGATGGCTACACCTTC.

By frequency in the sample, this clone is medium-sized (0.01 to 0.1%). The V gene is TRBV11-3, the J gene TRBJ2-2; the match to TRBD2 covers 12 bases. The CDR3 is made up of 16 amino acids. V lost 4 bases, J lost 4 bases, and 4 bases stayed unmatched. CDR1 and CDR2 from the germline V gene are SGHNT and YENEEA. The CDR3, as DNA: TGTGCCAGCAGCTCAGGGACTAGCGGGTTCACCGGGGAGCTGTTTTTT. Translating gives CASSSGTSGFTGELFF.

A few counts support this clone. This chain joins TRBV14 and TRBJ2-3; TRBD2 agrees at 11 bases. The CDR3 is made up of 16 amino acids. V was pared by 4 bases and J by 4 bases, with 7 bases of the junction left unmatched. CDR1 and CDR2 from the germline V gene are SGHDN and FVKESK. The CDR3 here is CASSPGTSGGADTQYF. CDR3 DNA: TGTGCCAGCAGCCCTGGGACTAGCGGTGGTGCAGATACGCAGTATTTT.